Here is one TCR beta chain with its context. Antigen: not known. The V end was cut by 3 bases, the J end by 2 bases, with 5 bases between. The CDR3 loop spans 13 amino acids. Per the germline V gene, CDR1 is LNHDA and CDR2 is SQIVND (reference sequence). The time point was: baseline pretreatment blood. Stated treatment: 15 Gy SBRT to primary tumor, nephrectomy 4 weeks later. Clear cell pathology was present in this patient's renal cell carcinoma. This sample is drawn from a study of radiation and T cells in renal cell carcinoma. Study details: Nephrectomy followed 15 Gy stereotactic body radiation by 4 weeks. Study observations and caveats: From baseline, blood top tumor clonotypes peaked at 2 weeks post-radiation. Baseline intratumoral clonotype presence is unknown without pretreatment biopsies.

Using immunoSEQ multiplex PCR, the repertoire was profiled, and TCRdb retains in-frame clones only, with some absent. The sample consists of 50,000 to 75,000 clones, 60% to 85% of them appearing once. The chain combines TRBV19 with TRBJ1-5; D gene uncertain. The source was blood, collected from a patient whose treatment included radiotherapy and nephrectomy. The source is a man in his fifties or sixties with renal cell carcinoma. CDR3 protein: CASSMWGNQPQHF. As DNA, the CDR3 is TGTGCCAGTAGTATGTGGGGCAATCAGCCCCAGCATTTT. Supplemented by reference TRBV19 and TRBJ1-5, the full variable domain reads DGGITQSPKYLFRKEGQNVTLSCEQNLNHDAMYWYRQDPGQGLRLIYYSQIVNDFQKGDIAEGYSVSREKKESFPLTVTSAQKNPTAFYLCASSMWGNQPQHFGDGTRLSIL.